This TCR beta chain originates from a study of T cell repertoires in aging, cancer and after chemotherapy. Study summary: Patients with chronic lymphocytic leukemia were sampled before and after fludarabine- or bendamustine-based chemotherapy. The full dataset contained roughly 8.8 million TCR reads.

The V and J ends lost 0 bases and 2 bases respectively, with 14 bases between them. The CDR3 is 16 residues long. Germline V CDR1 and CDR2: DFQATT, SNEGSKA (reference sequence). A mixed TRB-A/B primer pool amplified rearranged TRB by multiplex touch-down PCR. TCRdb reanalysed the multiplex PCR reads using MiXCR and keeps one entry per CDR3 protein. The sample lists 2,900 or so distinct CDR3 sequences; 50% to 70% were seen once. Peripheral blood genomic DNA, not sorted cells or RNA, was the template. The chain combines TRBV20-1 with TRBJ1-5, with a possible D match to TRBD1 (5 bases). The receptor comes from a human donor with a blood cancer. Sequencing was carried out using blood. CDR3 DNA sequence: TGCAGTGCTAGAGATCGGGGGACGGGAGGCAATCAGCCCCAGCATTTT. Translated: CSARDRGTGGNQPQHF.